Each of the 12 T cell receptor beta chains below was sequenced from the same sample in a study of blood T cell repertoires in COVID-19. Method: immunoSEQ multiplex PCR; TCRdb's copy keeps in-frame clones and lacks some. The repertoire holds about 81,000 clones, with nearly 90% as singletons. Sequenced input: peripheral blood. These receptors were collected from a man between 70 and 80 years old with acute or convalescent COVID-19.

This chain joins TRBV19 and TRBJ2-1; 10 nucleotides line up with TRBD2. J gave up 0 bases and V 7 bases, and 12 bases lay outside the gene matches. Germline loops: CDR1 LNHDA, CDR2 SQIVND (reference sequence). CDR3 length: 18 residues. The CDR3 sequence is CASTAGTSGASSYNEQFF. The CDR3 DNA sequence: TGTGCCAGTACCGCGGGAACTAGCGGGGCTAGCTCCTACAATGAGCAGTTCTTC.

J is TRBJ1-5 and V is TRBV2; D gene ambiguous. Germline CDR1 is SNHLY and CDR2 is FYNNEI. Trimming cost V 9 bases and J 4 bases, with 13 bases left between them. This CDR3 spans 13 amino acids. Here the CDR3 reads CASSTLRNQPQHF. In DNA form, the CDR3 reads TGTGCCAGTTCCACCCTGAGAAATCAGCCCCAGCATTTT.

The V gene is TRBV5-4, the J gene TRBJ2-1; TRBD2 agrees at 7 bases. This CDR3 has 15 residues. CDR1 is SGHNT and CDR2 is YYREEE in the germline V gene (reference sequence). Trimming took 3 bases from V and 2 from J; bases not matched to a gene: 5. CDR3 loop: CASSSGTTAYNEQFF. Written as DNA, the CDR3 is TGTGCCAGCAGCTCAGGGACTACCGCCTACAATGAGCAGTTCTTC.

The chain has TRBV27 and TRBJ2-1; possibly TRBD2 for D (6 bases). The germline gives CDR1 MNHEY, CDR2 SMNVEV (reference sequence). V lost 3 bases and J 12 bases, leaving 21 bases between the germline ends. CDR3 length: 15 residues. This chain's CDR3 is CASSFGSGLRDGQFF. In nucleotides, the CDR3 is TGTGCCAGCAGTTTTGGGTCGGGACTCCGGGATGGGCAGTTCTTC.

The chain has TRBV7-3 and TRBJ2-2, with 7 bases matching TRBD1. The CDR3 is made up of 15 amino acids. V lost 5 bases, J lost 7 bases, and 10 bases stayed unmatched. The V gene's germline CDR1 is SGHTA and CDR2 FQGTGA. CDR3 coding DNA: TGTGCCAGCAGCCCGAACAGGGGTGTTAACGGGGAGCTGTTTTTT. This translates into CASSPNRGVNGELFF.

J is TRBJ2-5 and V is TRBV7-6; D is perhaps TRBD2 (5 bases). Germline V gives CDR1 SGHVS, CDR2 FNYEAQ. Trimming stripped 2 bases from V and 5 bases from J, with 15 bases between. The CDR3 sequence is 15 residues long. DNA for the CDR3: TGTGCCAGCAGCTTACGGGGAAAAAATGGGGAGACCCAGTACTTC. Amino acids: CASSLRGKNGETQYF. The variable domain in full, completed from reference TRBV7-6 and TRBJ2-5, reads GAGVSQSPRYKVTKRGQDVALRCDPISGHVSLYWYRQALGQGPEFLTYFNYEAQQDKSGLPNDRFSAERPEGSISTLTIQRTEQRDSAMYRCASSLRGKNGETQYFGPGTRLLVL.

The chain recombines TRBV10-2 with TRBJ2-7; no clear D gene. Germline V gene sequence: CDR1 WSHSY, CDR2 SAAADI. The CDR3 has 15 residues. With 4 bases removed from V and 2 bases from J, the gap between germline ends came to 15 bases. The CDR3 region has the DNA TGCGCCAGCAGTGGGGTAGAGTTGGGCACCTACGAGCAGTACTTC. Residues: CASSGVELGTYEQYF.

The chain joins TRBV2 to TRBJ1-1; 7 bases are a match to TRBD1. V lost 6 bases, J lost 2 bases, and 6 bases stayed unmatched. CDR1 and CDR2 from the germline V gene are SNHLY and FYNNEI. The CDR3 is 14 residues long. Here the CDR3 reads CASRGTAANTEAFF. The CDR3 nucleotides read TGTGCCAGCAGGGGGACAGCTGCAAACACTGAAGCTTTCTTT.

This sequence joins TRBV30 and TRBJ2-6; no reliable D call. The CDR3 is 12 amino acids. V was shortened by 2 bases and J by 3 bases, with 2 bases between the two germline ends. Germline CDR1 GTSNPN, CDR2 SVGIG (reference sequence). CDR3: CAWSYGANVLTF. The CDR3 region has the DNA TGTGCCTGGAGTTATGGGGCCAACGTCCTGACTTTC.

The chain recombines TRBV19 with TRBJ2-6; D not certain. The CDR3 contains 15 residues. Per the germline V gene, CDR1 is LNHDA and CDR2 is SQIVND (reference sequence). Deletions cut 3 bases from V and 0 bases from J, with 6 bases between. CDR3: CASSILGSGANVLTF. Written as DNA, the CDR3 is TGTGCCAGTAGTATCCTCGGCTCTGGGGCCAACGTCCTGACTTTC.

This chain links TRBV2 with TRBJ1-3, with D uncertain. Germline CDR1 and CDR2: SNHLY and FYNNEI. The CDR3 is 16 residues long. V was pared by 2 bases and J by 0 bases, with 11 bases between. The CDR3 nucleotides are TGTGCCAGCAGTGAACGGCCACGGAGCTCTGGAAACACCATATATTTT. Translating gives CASSERPRSSGNTIYF.

The CDR3 bases are TGTGCCAGCAGCTTCGGGTTTCGGAGGTTGAACACTGAAGCTTTCTTT. As protein: CASSFGFRRLNTEAFF. The chain carries TRBV5-4 and TRBJ1-1; D is uncertain. Germline V gives CDR1 SGHNT, CDR2 YYREEE (reference sequence). The CDR3 has 16 amino acids. Trimming left V 2 bases short and J 0 bases short, with 14 bases between.